These T cell receptor beta chains were read from a single sample in a study of tumor-infiltrating lymphocytes in localized non-small cell lung cancer. The repertoire was sequenced with immunoSEQ multiplex PCR; TCRdb's copy has only in-frame clones and lacks some. The sample contains about 6,000 clones, just over 75% of which appear only once. The source material was lung tumor tissue. These receptors were collected from a human donor with non-small cell lung cancer. The conserved cysteine and the conserved F or W are not part of the CDR3 here. Fields, in order: J gene, V gene, CDR3 protein.

>TRBJ1-2|TRBV6-5
ASRPAGDSSGYT
>TRBJ1-6|TRBV4-1
ASSQEGATNSPLH
>TRBJ1-6|TRBV7-2
ASSPGGGPPLH
>TRBJ2-2|TRBV5-8
AMGGSANTGELF
>TRBJ1-5|TRBV5-6
ASSRPGRNQPQH
>TRBJ2-7|TRBV13
ASSQDRGEQY
>TRBJ1-1|TRBV7-2
ASSLGFGSVAEAF
>TRBJ1-1|TRBV5-4
ASRQGGGGTEAF
>TRBJ1-5|TRBV7-2
ASSLTGGHQPQH
>TRBJ1-6|TRBV6-6
ASSRPDEGSPLH
>TRBJ1-5|TRBV19
ASTPLTLRGNQPQH
>TRBJ2-1|TRBV10-1
ASSESFGEQF
>TRBJ2-3|TRBV7-2
ASSELAGTDTQY
>TRBJ2-3|TRBV11-2
ASSTRGQPSTDTQY
>TRBJ1-3|TRBV6-5
ASSSRQNSGNTIY
>TRBJ1-4|TRBV10-3
AISGGSLNEKLF
>TRBJ2-2|TRBV7-9
ASPPRGPRNTGELF
>TRBJ2-7|TRBV30
AWNRGGSSYEQY
>TRBJ1-3|TRBV29-1
SVRPGSGNTIY
>TRBJ1-2|TRBV4-3
ASSLIQGSAGYT
>TRBJ1-2|TRBV5-4
ASSSGSYGYT
>TRBJ2-3|TRBV13
ASTDLFADTQY
>TRBJ1-2|TRBV7-9
ASSQPGNYGYT